This entry is about one TCR beta chain. This clone was detected only once. Its antigen is unknown. No clone much larger than this one lies a single base away; base qualities are absent. This entry is derived from a study of vaccination effects on CD4 cells after COVID-19 (dated by TCRdb to between 2020 and 2023). In the study overall: Two doses of either the BNT162b2 or the mRNA-1273 mRNA SARS-CoV-2 vaccine were administered to participants. In both COVID-19 convalescent patients and infection-naive vaccine recipients, the study compared SARS-CoV-2 spike-specific CD4+ TCR repertoires from before mRNA vaccination with those from after it. The full study included roughly 11 COVID-19 convalescent patients and a few SARS-CoV-2-naive healthy vaccine recipients. In the study, cultures from other donors were sequenced using the Oncomine TCR Beta short-read assay on an Illumina iSeq 100. What the work shows at the level of the full study, not this receptor alone: Among healthy vaccine recipients, nearly all vaccine-induced clones were SARS-CoV-2 mono-reactive, and only 1 of 255 was cross-reactive with common cold coronaviruses. The study was limited by a small number of convalescent patients, and early post-infection timepoints were lacking. Both infection-induced and vaccine-induced clones contracted markedly at late post-vaccination timepoints, which is consistent with waning T cell responses.

The protocol used for the library was the immunoSEQ multiplex PCR assay. TCR beta CDR3 sequencing was performed on DNA from the cultured, isolated CD4+ T cells. The original pipeline was this. Non-productive TCR sequences were removed and reads were trimmed to the CDR3 region, keeping CDR3s of at least 7 amino acids. Antigen-specific clonotypes were identified using the MANAFEST web app by comparison of expansion in peptide wells against reference cultures. Positive clones required FDR<0.05 expansion versus reference and all other wells, odds ratio above 5, and frequency above 0.1% in two replicate wells. A clonotype was defined as cross-reactive if the clonotype was significantly expanded both in SARS-CoV-2 spike wells and in at least one common cold coronavirus spike condition. CDR3 similarity was assessed by Levenshtein distance using the stringdist R package, and unrooted trees were constructed with ape in R 3.6.1. TCRdb limited this immuneACCESS table to in-frame rearrangements with V and J called. A share of clones is missing; checked studies link under half to unresolved V genes, and the rest is unexplained. V, J and clone size were drawn from that table, and D and trimming were deduced from the DNA. The sample contains approximately 23,000 clones, approximately 64% of them found a single time. 11% of the sample goes to the ten largest clones.

In the germline V gene (reference sequence), CDR1 corresponds to LGHDT and CDR2 to YNNKEL. The CDR3 goes from the cysteine to the phenylalanine over 12 residues. Just the 36-base CDR3 DNA is kept, in frame starting at base 1. V is cut by 1 base and J by 11 bases, and the space between the germline ends is 8 bases. To identify antigen-specific CD4+ T cell clonotypes by their expansion, the ViraFEST assay first stimulated PBMC with viral peptide pools and then applied TCR sequencing. After about 9 days of culture, CD4+ T cells were isolated with the EasySep CD4+ T cell isolation kit. The absence of prior SARS-CoV-2 infection in healthy vaccine recipients was confirmed by negative nucleocapsid antibodies before and after vaccination. Two million PBMC per well were cultured in IMDM with 5% human AB serum, 10 IU/ml IL-2 and gentamicin, plus 10 ug/ml peptides. Half of the culture medium was replaced with fresh IL-2-containing medium on days 3 and 7. Unless noted otherwise, every peptide stimulation condition was grown in triplicate wells. PBMC were separated from whole blood using Ficoll-Paque Plus gradient centrifugation and were then either cryopreserved at -140C or used fresh. The overlapping peptide pools covered the spike proteins of SARS-CoV-2 as well as those of the common cold coronaviruses HCoV-NL63, HCoV-OC43 and HCoV-229E. The QIAamp micro DNA kit was used to extract genomic DNA from the cultured CD4+ T cells.

The material was CD4+ T cells from PBMCs cultured with HCoV-NL63 spike peptides, obtained before COVID-19 vaccination. This specimen's cell subset or site label, interpreted: HCoV-NL63 spike overlapping peptide pool stimulation. The receptor chain draws on TRBV3-1 (or the pseudogene TRBV3-2) and TRBJ1-4; too little of a D gene remains to name it. This clonotype originated in a human donor who received a COVID-19 vaccine. The CDR3 corresponds to CASSQVVEKLFF. At the DNA level, the sequence is TGTGCCAGCAGCCAAGTTGTGGAGAAACTGTTTTTT.